These 28 T cell receptor beta chains were all obtained from the same sample, sequenced in a study of cytomegalovirus exposure and HLA in healthy donors. Researchers ran the PCR with 60 Vbeta and 13 Jbeta primers. The protocol was immunoSEQ multiplex PCR, while the TCRdb copy is restricted to in-frame clones and leaves out a portion. Of roughly 120,000 clones detected, 60% to 70% appear once; the ten largest clones hold more than 8%. The sequenced sample was PBMCs. These receptors were obtained from a middle-aged woman in good health and CMV-seropositive.

The CDR3 DNA sequence: TGTGCCAGCAGCTTAGCGGGAGTCACCGGGGAGCTGTTTTTT. Translation gives CASSLAGVTGELFF. The rearrangement uses TRBV2 and TRBJ2-2; TRBD2 agrees at 9 bases. The germline V gene encodes CDR1 SNHLY and CDR2 FYNNEI. The CDR3 sequence is 14 residues long. V shed 6 bases, J shed 4 bases, and the junction held 3 bases outside the gene matches.

The rearrangement uses TRBV5-4 and TRBJ2-3; perhaps TRBD1 as D (5 bases). Trimming pared 4 bases from V and 5 bases from J, leaving 8 bases between. CDR3 length equals 12 residues. The V gene's germline CDR1 is SGHNT and CDR2 YYREEE (reference sequence). CDR3 sequence: CASSLRGDTQYF. DNA of the CDR3: TGTGCCAGCAGCCTAAGGGGAGATACGCAGTATTTT. Using reference TRBV5-4 and TRBJ2-3 for the parts outside the CDR3, the full variable domain is ETGVTQSPTHLIKTRGQQVTLRCSSQSGHNTVSWYQQALGQGPQFIFQYYREEENGRGNFPPRFSGLQFPNYSSELNVNALELDDSALYLCASSLRGDTQYFGPGTRLTVL.

This chain uses TRBV5-4 with TRBJ2-2; 7 bases line up with TRBD2. The CDR3 is made up of 15 amino acids. Germline assignment: CDR1 SGHNT and CDR2 YYREEE (reference sequence). V was pared by 4 bases and J by 3 bases, with 6 bases of the junction left unmatched. CDR3 nucleotides: TGTGCCAGCAGCGTTAGGGAGGGGTACACCGGGGAGCTGTTTTTT. It is translated as CASSVREGYTGELFF.

This clone was seen a handful of times. The chain combines TRBV4-2 with TRBJ2-1, with 7 bases matching TRBD2. Trimming took 0 bases from V and 13 from J; bases not matched to a gene: 6. The CDR3 is made up of 13 amino acids. Germline V lookup: CDR1 LGHNA, CDR2 YNFKEQ. This chain's CDR3 is CASSQEPGRKQFF. The CDR3, as DNA: TGTGCCAGCAGCCAAGAGCCCGGGAGGAAACAGTTCTTC.

The chain is built from TRBV19 and TRBJ2-1; a possible D gene is TRBD2 (6 bases). Trimming stripped 7 bases from V and 0 bases from J, with 13 bases between. This CDR3 has 15 residues. Germline CDR1 reads LNHDA; CDR2 reads SQIVND (reference sequence). CDR3 DNA sequence: TGTGCCAGTAATTTAGCGGTAAGCTCCTACAATGAGCAGTTCTTC. It is translated as CASNLAVSSYNEQFF.

The J gene is TRBJ2-2, the V gene TRBV14, with D uncertain. This CDR3 comprises 13 residues. The V end lost 4 bases, the J end lost 4 bases, and 7 bases lay between the germline ends. Germline assignment: CDR1 SGHDN and CDR2 FVKESK. The CDR3 sequence is CASSPLPTGELFF. The CDR3, as DNA: TGTGCCAGCAGCCCCCTCCCCACCGGGGAGCTGTTTTTT.

CDR3 sequence reads: CASSSDSYSTNEKLFF. In nucleotides, the CDR3 is TGTGCCAGCAGCTCGGACAGTTACTCAACTAATGAAAAACTGTTTTTT. This chain uses TRBV5-5 with TRBJ1-4; weak D call: TRBD1 (6 bases). The CDR3 runs to 16 residues. V was cut by 3 bases and J by 0 bases, with 12 bases left in between. CDR1 is SGHKS and CDR2 is YYEKEE in the germline V gene (reference sequence).

The chain couples TRBV21-1 to TRBJ2-5; no DNA check was done on the table's D call, TRBD1. The J call is doubtful: the DNA matches TRBJ2-7 better. TRBV21-1 is marked as a pseudogene. CDR3 size: 16 residues. The CDR3 is CASSKGGTGGLYEQYF. CDR3 bases: TGTGCCAGCAGCAAAGGCGGGACAGGGGGATTGTACGAGCAGTACTTC.

The chain combines TRBV4-3 with TRBJ2-5; 9 positions match TRBD1. The CDR3 length is 17 residues. V was clipped by 1 base and J by 7 bases; unmatched bases: 13. Looked up from germline, CDR1 is LGHNA and CDR2 is YSLEER. The CDR3 here is CASSQAVGGGQGGTQYF. In DNA, the CDR3 is TGCGCCAGCAGCCAAGCGGTTGGGGGGGGACAGGGCGGGACCCAGTACTTC.

The DNA of the CDR3 is TGTGCCAGCAACAGACCGGGATCAACTAATGAAAAACTGTTTTTT. Translating gives CASNRPGSTNEKLFF. The genes are TRBV2 and TRBJ1-4; D not certain. The ends were cut back, 7 bases at V and 0 bases at J, with 12 bases in the middle. The CDR3 is 15 residues long. The germline gives CDR1 SNHLY, CDR2 FYNNEI.

This clone has only a few counts. This chain joins TRBV7-9 and TRBJ2-1; D call uncertain. V shed 10 bases and J shed 7 bases, with 14 bases lying between them. Germline V gene lookup returns CDR1 SEHNR and CDR2 FQNEAQ (reference sequence). CDR3 length: 12 amino acids. CDR3 coding DNA: TGTGCCACACAATCCAATCCAAATGAGCAGTTCTTC. It yields the protein CATQSNPNEQFF.

The V call is TRBV7-6, the J call TRBJ2-1; D is unresolved. Germline V CDR1 and CDR2: SGHVS, FNYEAQ. The CDR3 has 14 residues. The ends were cut back, 1 base at V and 5 bases at J, with 9 bases in the middle. The CDR3 sequence: CASSLGANHNEQFF. The CDR3 region has the DNA TGTGCCAGCAGCTTAGGGGCCAACCACAATGAGCAGTTCTTC.

The rearrangement links TRBV2 to TRBJ1-5; TRBD1 matches 8 bases. The CDR3 sequence is 16 residues long. Per the germline V gene, CDR1 is SNHLY and CDR2 is FYNNEI. The J segment lost 2 bases and the V segment lost 3 bases, leaving 6 bases of the junction unmatched. CDR3 region: CASSDGDRRGNQPQHF. CDR3 DNA sequence: TGTGCCAGCAGTGATGGGGACAGGCGGGGCAATCAGCCCCAGCATTTT.

The V and J genes are TRBV4-3 and TRBJ2-7; D is perhaps TRBD2 (6 bases). The CDR3 runs to 18 residues. The V end lost 0 bases, the J end lost 0 bases, and 18 bases lay between the germline ends. Germline V gene lookup returns CDR1 LGHNA and CDR2 YSLEER. The CDR3 spells CASSQDVSAGGLSYEQYF. The CDR3 DNA reads TGCGCCAGCAGCCAAGATGTGTCCGCCGGAGGGCTCTCCTACGAGCAGTACTTC.

This chain uses TRBV6-5 with TRBJ2-7; perhaps TRBD1 as D (5 bases). Germline V gene sequence: CDR1 MNHEY, CDR2 SVGAGI. Trimming stripped 6 bases from V and 3 bases from J, with 9 bases between. The length of the CDR3 is 12 residues. The CDR3 DNA is TGTGCCAGCAGAACAGGATTCTACGAGCAGTACTTC. Translated, it gives CASRTGFYEQYF.

V gene TRBV19 combines with J gene TRBJ2-1; 9 bases map to TRBD2. Trimming removed 1 base from V and 9 bases from J; junction bases left unmatched: 10. Germline loops: CDR1 LNHDA, CDR2 SQIVND (reference sequence). The CDR3 extends over 16 amino acids. CDR3 sequence: CASSIVASGAPTEQFF. The CDR3 nucleotides read TGTGCCAGTAGTATAGTGGCTAGCGGGGCGCCCACTGAGCAGTTCTTC.

The J gene is TRBJ2-3, the V gene TRBV11-2; 13 positions agree with TRBD2. J was trimmed by 3 bases and V by 4 bases; bases with no gene match: 7. Germline CDR1 reads SGHAT; CDR2 reads FQNNGV. There are 17 residues in the CDR3. The CDR3 is CASSSTAGLAGTDTQYF. CDR3 DNA sequence: TGTGCCAGCAGCTCCACCGCGGGACTAGCGGGAACAGATACGCAGTATTTT.

This clone was seen only once. At one of its ends the junction is not consistent with the germline gene, which may arise from a read error. The genes are TRBV7-9 and TRBJ1-1, with TRBD1 matching over 7 bases. The length of the CDR3 is 15 residues. Germline V lookup: CDR1 SEHNR, CDR2 FQNEAQ (reference sequence). The CDR3 nucleotides are TGTTCCAGCAGCTTAGACAGGGTGTCGAACACTGAAGCTTTCTTT. This encodes CSSSLDRVSNTEAFF. Filled out from reference TRBV7-9 and TRBJ1-1, the complete variable domain reads DTGVSQNPRHKITKRGQNVTFRCDPISEHNRLYWYRQTLGQGPEFLTYFQNEAQLEKSRLLSDRFSAERPKGSFSTLEIQRTEQGDSAMYLCSSSLDRVSNTEAFFGQGTRLTVV.

The chain employs TRBV5-1 and TRBJ1-1; D ambiguous. The CDR3 consists of 14 residues. CDR1 is SGHRS and CDR2 is YFSETQ in the germline V gene. V gave up 4 bases and J gave up 0 bases, with 10 bases separating them. CDR3 sequence reads: CASSMTGLNTEAFF. The CDR3 coding sequence is TGCGCCAGCAGCATGACGGGGTTGAACACTGAAGCTTTCTTT.

The chain employs TRBV4-2 and TRBJ1-5; tentatively, D is TRBD1 (5 bases). This CDR3 has 14 amino acids. Germline V CDR1 and CDR2: LGHNA, YNFKEQ. V lost 3 bases, J lost 5 bases, and 11 bases lay in between. CDR3 residues: CASSQGGGDQPQHF. Written as DNA, the CDR3 is TGTGCCAGCAGCCAGGGGGGTGGGGATCAGCCCCAGCATTTT.

This clone was detected a few times. The V gene is TRBV6-5, the J gene TRBJ1-3; TRBD1 is a possible D gene (6 bases). The CDR3 loop spans 13 amino acids. Deletions cut 6 bases from V and 7 bases from J, with 13 bases between. Germline V gene lookup returns CDR1 MNHEY and CDR2 SVGAGI. The DNA of the CDR3 is TGTGCCAGCAGGAAGACAGGACTCAACACCATATATTTT. Translating gives CASRKTGLNTIYF.

The V gene is TRBV20-1, the J gene TRBJ2-1; D gene ambiguous. Trimming stripped 3 bases from V and 6 bases from J, with 6 bases between. The length of the CDR3 is 11 residues. The germline V gene encodes CDR1 DFQATT and CDR2 SNEGSKA (reference sequence). CDR3 amino acids: CSASQFNEQFF. The DNA of the CDR3 is TGCAGTGCTAGTCAGTTCAATGAGCAGTTCTTC.

This clone turned up a few times. The gene calls are TRBV6-5 and TRBJ1-2; 11 nucleotides agree with TRBD1. With 6 bases clipped from V and 7 bases from J, the junction kept 7 bases outside the gene matches. The CDR3 covers 14 residues. Looked up from germline, CDR1 is MNHEY and CDR2 is SVGAGI. The CDR3: CASSLDRGLSGYTF. CDR3 coding DNA: TGTGCCAGCAGCCTGGACAGGGGGCTTAGTGGCTACACCTTC.

The chain employs TRBV5-1 and TRBJ2-7; a possible D gene is TRBD2 (5 bases). V was pared by 6 bases and J by 2 bases, with 15 bases between. The V gene's germline CDR1 is SGHRS and CDR2 YFSETQ. CDR3 length: 14 residues. The CDR3 nucleotides read TGCGCCAGCAAACCGGTCCCGGAGGCCTACGAGCAGTACTTC. Protein: CASKPVPEAYEQYF.

In this sample, this clone turned up a few times. The V call is TRBV27, the J call TRBJ2-4; 8 positions agree with TRBD2. V lost 6 bases, J lost 3 bases, and 7 bases stayed unmatched. Germline V gene data show CDR1 as MNHEY and CDR2 as SMNVEV (reference sequence). The CDR3 has 15 residues. In DNA form, the CDR3 reads TGTGCCAGCAGCCGCCGGGAGGGGGTCAAAAACATTCAGTACTTC. The encoded protein is CASSRREGVKNIQYF.

The J gene is TRBJ1-1, the V gene TRBV11-2; no clear D. In germline, CDR1 is SGHAT, CDR2 FQNNGV. Trimming removed 5 bases from V and 6 bases from J, with 22 bases in between. The CDR3 covers 16 residues. The CDR3 loop reads CASSPRRAGLPPEAFF. The CDR3 DNA follows: TGTGCCAGCAGCCCCCGTCGGGCGGGCCTCCCCCCTGAAGCTTTCTTT.

The chain carries TRBV29-1 and TRBJ2-3; maybe TRBD1 (5 bases). The CDR3 runs 15 residues. The V end was cut by 4 bases, the J end by 5 bases, with 19 bases between. Germline lookup yields CDR1 SQVTM and CDR2 ANQGSEA. DNA for the CDR3: TGCAGCGTTGCCGGCGGCAGCTACCAGGGAGATACGCAGTATTTT. It yields the protein CSVAGGSYQGDTQYF.

This clone was picked up a small number of times. The chain couples TRBV6-5 to TRBJ2-2, with TRBD1 matching 8 bases. Germline V gene data show CDR1 as MNHEY and CDR2 as SVGAGI. The CDR3 has 16 residues. The V gene end was trimmed by 2 bases and the J gene end by 0 bases; junction bases not matched to a gene: 2. In DNA form, the CDR3 reads TGTGCCAGCAGTTACGAACAGGGGGCGAACACCGGGGAGCTGTTTTTT. This sequence encodes CASSYEQGANTGELFF.